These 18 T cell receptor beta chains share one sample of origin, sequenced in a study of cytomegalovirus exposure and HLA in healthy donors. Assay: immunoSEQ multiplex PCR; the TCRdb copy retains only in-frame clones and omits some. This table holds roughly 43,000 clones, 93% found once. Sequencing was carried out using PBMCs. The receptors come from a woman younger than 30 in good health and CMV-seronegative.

The CDR3 coding sequence is TGTGCCAGCAGCTTGACGTATCAGGATACGCAGTATTTT. This gives the protein CASSLTYQDTQYF. V gene TRBV5-4 combines with J gene TRBJ2-3; the D is unclear. V lost 1 base and J 6 bases, leaving 9 bases between the germline ends. Germline values: CDR1 SGHNT, CDR2 YYREEE (reference sequence). The CDR3 sequence is 13 residues long.

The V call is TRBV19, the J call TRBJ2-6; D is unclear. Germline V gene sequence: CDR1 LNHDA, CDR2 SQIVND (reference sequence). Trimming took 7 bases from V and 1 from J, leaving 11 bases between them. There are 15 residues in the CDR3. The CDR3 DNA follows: TGTGCCAGTACCCTAGACGGATCTGGGGCCAACGTCCTGACTTTC. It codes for CASTLDGSGANVLTF.

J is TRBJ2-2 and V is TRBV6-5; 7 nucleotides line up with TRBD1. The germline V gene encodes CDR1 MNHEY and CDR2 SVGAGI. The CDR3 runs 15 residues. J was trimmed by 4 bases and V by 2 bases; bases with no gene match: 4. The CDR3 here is CASSYRGGPTGELFF. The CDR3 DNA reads TGTGCCAGCAGTTACCGAGGGGGCCCCACCGGGGAGCTGTTTTTT.

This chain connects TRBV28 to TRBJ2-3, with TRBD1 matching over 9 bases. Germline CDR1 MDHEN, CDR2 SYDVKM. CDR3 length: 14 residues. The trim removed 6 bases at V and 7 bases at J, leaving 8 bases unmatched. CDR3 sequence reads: CASRNTGGLNTQYF. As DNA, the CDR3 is TGTGCCAGCAGGAATACAGGGGGCCTAAATACGCAGTATTTT.

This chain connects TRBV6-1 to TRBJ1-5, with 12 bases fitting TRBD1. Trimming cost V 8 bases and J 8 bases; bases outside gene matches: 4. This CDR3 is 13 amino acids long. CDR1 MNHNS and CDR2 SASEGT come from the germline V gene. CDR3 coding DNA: TGTGCCAGCGGGACAGGGGGCTCAGAGCCCCAGCATTTT. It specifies CASGTGGSEPQHF.

The CDR3 coding sequence is TGTGCCAGCAGTGAATCCCCCAGGGGGATGATCGAGCAGTACTTC. Its translation: CASSESPRGMIEQYF. V is TRBV6-1 and J is TRBJ2-7; 7 bases are a match to TRBD1. The CDR3 is 15 residues long. V was clipped by 2 bases and J by 6 bases; unmatched bases: 10. Germline V gene sequence: CDR1 MNHNS, CDR2 SASEGT.

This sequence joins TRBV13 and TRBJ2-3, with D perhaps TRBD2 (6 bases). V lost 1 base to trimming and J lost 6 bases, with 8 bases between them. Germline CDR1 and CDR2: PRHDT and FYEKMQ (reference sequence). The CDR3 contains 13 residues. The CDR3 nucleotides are TGTGCCAGCAGCTTAGAACGGGGGGATACGCAGTATTTT. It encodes CASSLERGDTQYF.

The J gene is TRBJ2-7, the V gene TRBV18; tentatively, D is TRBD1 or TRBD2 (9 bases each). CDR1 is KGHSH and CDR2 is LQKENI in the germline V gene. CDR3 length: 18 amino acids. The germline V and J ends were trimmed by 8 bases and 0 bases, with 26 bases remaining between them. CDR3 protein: CASPRDRVVAGDSYEQYF. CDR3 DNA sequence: TGTGCCAGCCCTCGGGACAGGGTAGTAGCGGGGGACTCCTACGAGCAGTACTTC.

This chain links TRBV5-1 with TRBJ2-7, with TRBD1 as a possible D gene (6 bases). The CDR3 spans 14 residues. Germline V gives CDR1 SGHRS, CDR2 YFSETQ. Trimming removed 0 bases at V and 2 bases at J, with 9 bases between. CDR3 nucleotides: TGCGCCAGCAGCTTGGAGCCAGGGGCCTACGAGCAGTACTTC. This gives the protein CASSLEPGAYEQYF.

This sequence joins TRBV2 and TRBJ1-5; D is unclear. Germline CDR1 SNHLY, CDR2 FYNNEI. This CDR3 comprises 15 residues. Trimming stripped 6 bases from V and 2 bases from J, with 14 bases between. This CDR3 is CASRVHEIGNQPQHF. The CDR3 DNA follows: TGTGCCAGCAGAGTCCACGAGATAGGCAATCAGCCCCAGCATTTT.

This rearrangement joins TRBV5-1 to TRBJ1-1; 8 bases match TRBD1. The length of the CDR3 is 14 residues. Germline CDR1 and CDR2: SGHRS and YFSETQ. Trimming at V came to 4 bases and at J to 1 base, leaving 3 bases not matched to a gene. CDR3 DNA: TGCGCCAGCAGCCAGGGACAGGAGAACACTGAAGCTTTCTTT. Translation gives CASSQGQENTEAFF.

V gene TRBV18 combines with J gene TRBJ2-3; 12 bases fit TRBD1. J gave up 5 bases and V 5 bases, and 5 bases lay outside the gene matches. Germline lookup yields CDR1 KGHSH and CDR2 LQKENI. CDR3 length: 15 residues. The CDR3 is CASSSGQGAGDTQYF. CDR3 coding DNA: TGTGCCAGCTCATCGGGACAGGGGGCGGGAGATACGCAGTATTTT.

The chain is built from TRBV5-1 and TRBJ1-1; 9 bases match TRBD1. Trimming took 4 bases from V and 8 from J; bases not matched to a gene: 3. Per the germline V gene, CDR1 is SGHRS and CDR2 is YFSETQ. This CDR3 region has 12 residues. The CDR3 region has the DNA TGCGCCAGCAGCCCTGGACAGGGGGAAGCTTTCTTT. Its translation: CASSPGQGEAFF. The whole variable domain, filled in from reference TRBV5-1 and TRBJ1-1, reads KAGVTQTPRYLIKTRGQQVTLSCSPISGHRSVSWYQQTPGQGLQFLFEYFSETQRNKGNFPGRFSGRQFSNSRSEMNVSTLELGDSALYLCASSPGQGEAFFGQGTRLTVV.

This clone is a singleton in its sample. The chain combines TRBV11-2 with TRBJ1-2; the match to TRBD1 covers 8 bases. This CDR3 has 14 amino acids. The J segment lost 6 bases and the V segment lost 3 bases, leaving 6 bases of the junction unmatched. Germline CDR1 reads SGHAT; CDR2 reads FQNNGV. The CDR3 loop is CASSFRTGPDGYTF. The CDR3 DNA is TGTGCCAGCAGCTTTCGGACAGGGCCGGATGGCTACACCTTC.

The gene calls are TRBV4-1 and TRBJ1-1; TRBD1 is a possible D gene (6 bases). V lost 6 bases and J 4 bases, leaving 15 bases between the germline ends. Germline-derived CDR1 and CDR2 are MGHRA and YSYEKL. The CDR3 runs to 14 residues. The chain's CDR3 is CASRGGGGITEAFF. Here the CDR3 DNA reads TGCGCCAGCAGGGGAGGGGGGGGAATCACTGAAGCTTTCTTT.

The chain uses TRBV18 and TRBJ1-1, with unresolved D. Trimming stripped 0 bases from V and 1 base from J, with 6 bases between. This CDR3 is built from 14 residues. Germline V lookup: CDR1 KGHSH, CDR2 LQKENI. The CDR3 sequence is CASSPPSGNTEAFF. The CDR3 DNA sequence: TGTGCCAGCTCACCACCGTCCGGGAACACTGAAGCTTTCTTT.

The CDR3 sequence: CASSRDMADGYTF. The CDR3 coding sequence is TGTGCCAGCAGCCGGGACATGGCGGATGGCTACACCTTC. The chain carries TRBV5-6 and TRBJ1-2; D is perhaps TRBD1 (6 bases). The CDR3 runs to 13 residues. V lost 4 bases, J lost 6 bases, and 13 bases lay in between. Per germline, CDR1 SGHDT and CDR2 YYEEEE.

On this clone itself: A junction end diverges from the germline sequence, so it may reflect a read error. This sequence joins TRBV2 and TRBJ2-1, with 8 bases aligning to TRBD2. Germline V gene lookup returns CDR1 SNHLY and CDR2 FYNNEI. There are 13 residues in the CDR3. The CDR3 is CASSESREGRGVF. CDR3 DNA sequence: TGTGCCAGCAGTGAGAGTCGGGAGGGCCGTGGGGTCTTC. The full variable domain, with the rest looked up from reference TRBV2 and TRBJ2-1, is EPEVTQTPSHQVTQMGQEVILRCVPISNHLYFYWYRQILGQKVEFLVSFYNNEISEKSEIFDDQFSVERPDGSNFTLKIRSTKLEDSAMYFCASSESREGRGVFGPGTRLTVL.